The 26 T cell receptor beta chains below come from one sample, sequenced in a study of OX40 agonist ivuxolimab in advanced cancers. Assay used: immunoSEQ multiplex PCR; TCRdb lists only in-frame clones, some missing. The sample holds just over 90,000 clones, about 90% seen once. Sequenced material: CD4+ or CD8+ T cells sorted from blood, taken in a trial of the OX40 agonist ivuxolimab. Every receptor here comes from an adult with an advanced solid tumor such as melanoma, head and neck, liver or kidney cancer.

The chain combines TRBV18 with TRBJ2-7, with TRBD1 identical over 8 bases. The ends lost 0 bases at V and 2 bases at J; junction bases unmatched: 0. Per germline, CDR1 KGHSH and CDR2 LQKENI. The CDR3 consists of 14 residues. Here the CDR3 DNA reads TGTGCCAGCTCACCACCGACAGGGGCCTACGAGCAGTACTTC. This gives the protein CASSPPTGAYEQYF.

The V call is TRBV5-1, the J call TRBJ2-3; the match to TRBD2 covers 10 bases. The ends lost 0 bases at V and 4 bases at J; junction bases unmatched: 5. This CDR3 has 16 residues. Germline CDR1 reads SGHRS; CDR2 reads YFSETQ. In DNA form, the CDR3 reads TGCGCCAGCAGCTTGGCAAGCGGGAGGGCCTCAGATACGCAGTATTTT. Its protein product is CASSLASGRASDTQYF. Combining the CDR3 with reference TRBV5-1 and TRBJ2-3 gives the whole variable domain KAGVTQTPRYLIKTRGQQVTLSCSPISGHRSVSWYQQTPGQGLQFLFEYFSETQRNKGNFPGRFSGRQFSNSRSEMNVSTLELGDSALYLCASSLASGRASDTQYFGPGTRLTVL.

For the CDR3, the DNA is TGTGCCAGCAGCCAAGACTCTGCCGCTGCCCTCACAGATACGCAGTATTTT. It is translated as CASSQDSAAALTDTQYF. The rearrangement uses TRBV4-2 and TRBJ2-3; D gene uncertain. Germline V gene data show CDR1 as LGHNA and CDR2 as YNFKEQ. The V and J ends lost 0 bases and 2 bases respectively, with 15 bases between them. This CDR3 comprises 17 residues.

The chain carries TRBV12-5 and TRBJ2-2; weak D call: TRBD1 (5 bases). The CDR3 is 14 amino acids. V shed 1 base and J shed 7 bases, with 10 bases lying between them. Germline loops: CDR1 LGHNT, CDR2 FRNRAP. CDR3 amino acids: CASGLGTLNGELFF. The DNA for the CDR3 is TGTGCTAGTGGTTTGGGGACATTGAACGGGGAGCTGTTTTTT.

The V call is TRBV6-1, the J call TRBJ2-7; TRBD2 might be the D (5 bases). V was cut by 6 bases and J by 3 bases, with 12 bases left in between. The CDR3 covers 13 residues. Germline CDR1 MNHNS, CDR2 SASEGT. The CDR3 reads CASRSLEDYEQYF. CDR3 DNA: TGTGCCAGCAGGAGCTTGGAGGACTACGAGCAGTACTTC.

The chain uses TRBV6-1 and TRBJ2-3, with 8 bases lining up with TRBD1. This CDR3 has 18 residues. CDR1 is MNHNS and CDR2 is SASEGT in the germline V gene. V shed 1 base and J 2 bases; nucleotides not matched to a gene: 11. CDR3 amino acids: CASSEGPLDRVTTDTQYF. CDR3 DNA: TGTGCCAGCAGTGAAGGACCTCTGGACAGGGTGACCACAGATACGCAGTATTTT.

V is TRBV19 and J is TRBJ2-5; D uncertain. This CDR3 is 13 amino acids long. V was pared by 3 bases and J by 1 base, with 6 bases between. CDR1 is LNHDA, CDR2 SQIVND, per germline (reference sequence). CDR3 protein: CASSISIQETQYF. The CDR3 DNA reads as TGTGCCAGTAGTATTTCTATCCAAGAGACCCAGTACTTC.

This clone was counted a single time. For the CDR3, the DNA is TGTGCCAGCAGTTTAGGAGGGAGAATCAATGAGCAGTTCTTC. Translating gives CASSLGGRINEQFF. The chain employs TRBV28 and TRBJ2-1; a weak D match, TRBD2 (6 bases). Germline V gene sequence: CDR1 MDHEN, CDR2 SYDVKM. The V end lost 2 bases, the J end lost 6 bases, and 11 bases lay between the germline ends. CDR3 length: 14 residues.

The chain joins TRBV5-1 to TRBJ2-5, with TRBD1 identical over 9 bases. Germline CDR1 is SGHRS and CDR2 is YFSETQ. V was clipped by 6 bases and J by 3 bases; unmatched bases: 9. The CDR3 consists of 15 residues. This CDR3 is CASTSQGAREETQYF. For the CDR3, the DNA is TGCGCCAGCACATCACAGGGGGCTAGAGAAGAGACCCAGTACTTC.

The chain employs TRBV7-3 and TRBJ1-1; tentative D call: TRBD1 (6 bases). The germline V gene encodes CDR1 SGHTA and CDR2 FQGTGA. This CDR3 is 15 amino acids long. Deletions cut 3 bases from V and 4 bases from J, with 15 bases between. In DNA form, the CDR3 reads TGTGCCAGCAGCTTTGGCGGGGGCGTATCCACTGAAGCTTTCTTT. It yields the protein CASSFGGGVSTEAFF.

The chain recombines TRBV30 with TRBJ1-2; TRBD1 matches 7 bases. The CDR3 is made up of 14 amino acids. CDR1 is GTSNPN, CDR2 SVGIG, per germline (reference sequence). The V segment lost 8 bases and the J segment 4 bases; nucleotides outside the gene matches: 13. The CDR3 sequence is CARTRQGLSYGYTF. CDR3 sequence (DNA): TGTGCCCGTACCCGACAGGGTCTGAGCTATGGCTACACCTTC.

This chain links TRBV18 with TRBJ1-5; D possibly corresponds to TRBD1 (6 bases). V shed 4 bases and J shed 1 base, with 17 bases lying between them. Germline V lookup: CDR1 KGHSH, CDR2 LQKENI. The length of the CDR3 is 17 residues. DNA of the CDR3: TGTGCCAGCTCACAAGGGGGAACAGGGCGCAGCAATCAGCCCCAGCATTTT. As protein: CASSQGGTGRSNQPQHF.

V is TRBV5-4 and J is TRBJ2-1, with D unclear. V gave up 0 bases and J gave up 9 bases, with 4 bases separating them. There are 11 residues in the CDR3. Germline V gene data show CDR1 as SGHNT and CDR2 as YYREEE (reference sequence). The CDR3 region is CASSLDSEQFF. The CDR3 DNA reads as TGTGCCAGCAGCTTGGATAGTGAGCAGTTCTTC.

V and J are TRBV19 and TRBJ2-2, with D possibly matching TRBD2 (5 bases). CDR3 size: 13 residues. Trimming cost V 4 bases and J 13 bases, with 16 bases left between them. Germline V gives CDR1 LNHDA, CDR2 SQIVND (reference sequence). The CDR3 region has the DNA TGTGCCAGTAGTACCCGGGGTTCGGAGTGGCTGTTTTTT. Its translation is CASSTRGSEWLFF.

The V call is TRBV18, the J call TRBJ2-5, with 7 nucleotides matching TRBD1. V lost 2 bases to trimming and J lost 7 bases; unmatched junction nucleotides: 4. This CDR3 region has 13 residues. Germline V lookup: CDR1 KGHSH, CDR2 LQKENI. The CDR3 loop reads CASSPGTEGTQYF. The CDR3 DNA follows: TGTGCCAGCTCACCAGGGACAGAGGGGACCCAGTACTTC.

This chain uses TRBV18 with TRBJ2-3; TRBD2 matches at 10 bases. Unmatched junction bases numbered 4, after V lost 6 bases and J lost 4 bases. CDR3 length: 14 amino acids. Germline V CDR1 and CDR2: KGHSH, LQKENI. CDR3 coding DNA: TGTGCCAGCTCCTCTAGCGGGAGTCCAGATACGCAGTATTTT. This gives the protein CASSSSGSPDTQYF.

This chain uses TRBV9 with TRBJ2-5; D unresolved. CDR3 length: 11 residues. Looked up from germline, CDR1 is SGDLS and CDR2 is YYNGEE. The ends were cut back, 7 bases at V and 3 bases at J, with 7 bases in the middle. The CDR3 loop is CASQWEETQYF. CDR3 nucleotides: TGTGCCAGCCAGTGGGAAGAGACCCAGTACTTC.

The gene calls are TRBV18 and TRBJ2-7; D perhaps matches TRBD1 (6 bases). Germline lookup yields CDR1 KGHSH and CDR2 LQKENI. V lost 3 bases to trimming and J lost 5 bases, with 11 bases between them. The CDR3 has 13 residues. The CDR3 loop reads CASSPNRDNEQYF. CDR3 nucleotide sequence: TGTGCCAGCTCACCGAACAGGGATAACGAGCAGTACTTC.

The chain uses TRBV19 and TRBJ2-1; D is uncertain. Trimming shortened V by 8 bases and J by 3 bases, and 5 bases separated the two germline ends. This CDR3 contains 11 residues. Germline V gives CDR1 LNHDA, CDR2 SQIVND (reference sequence). The CDR3 coding sequence is TGTGCCAGTGGGTTCTACAATGAGCAGTTCTTC. Protein: CASGFYNEQFF. The whole variable domain, filled in from reference TRBV19 and TRBJ2-1, reads DGGITQSPKYLFRKEGQNVTLSCEQNLNHDAMYWYRQDPGQGLRLIYYSQIVNDFQKGDIAEGYSVSREKKESFPLTVTSAQKNPTAFYLCASGFYNEQFFGPGTRLTVL.

The V and J genes are TRBV7-2 and TRBJ2-5; TRBD2 agrees at 13 bases. The J segment lost 0 bases and the V segment lost 2 bases, leaving 9 bases of the junction unmatched. Germline CDR1 SGHTA, CDR2 FQGNSA. This CDR3 region has 19 residues. CDR3 sequence (DNA): TGTGCCAGCAGCTTACGACTAGCGGGAGGTGGGGGCAACCAAGAGACCCAGTACTTC. Translated, it gives CASSLRLAGGGGNQETQYF. Full variable domain (remainder filled in from reference TRBV7-2 and TRBJ2-5): GAGVSQSPSNKVTEKGKDVELRCDPISGHTALYWYRQSLGQGLEFLIYFQGNSAPDKSGLPSDRFSAERTGGSVSTLTIQRTQQEDSAVYLCASSLRLAGGGGNQETQYFGPGTRLLVL.

This CDR3 is CASSLYWAREGSYNEQFF. Here the CDR3 DNA reads TGTGCCAGCAGTTTATACTGGGCGAGGGAAGGGTCCTACAATGAGCAGTTCTTC. The chain uses TRBV28 and TRBJ2-1, with D perhaps TRBD2 (5 bases). Germline CDR1 MDHEN, CDR2 SYDVKM. The CDR3 is made up of 18 amino acids. Trimming removed 1 base at V and 1 base at J, with 17 bases between.

V and J are TRBV10-3 and TRBJ1-5; D uncertain. This CDR3 has 15 residues. Germline-derived CDR1 and CDR2 are ENHRY and SYGVKD. The ends were cut back, 1 base at V and 7 bases at J, with 14 bases in the middle. The CDR3 protein is CAISEFQLKRQPQHF. As DNA, the CDR3 is TGTGCCATCAGTGAGTTTCAGCTAAAAAGACAGCCCCAGCATTTT.

V usage is TRBV30 and J usage is TRBJ1-6, with a possible D match to TRBD1 (6 bases). Germline-derived CDR1 and CDR2 are GTSNPN and SVGIG (reference sequence). V lost 8 bases to trimming and J lost 9 bases, with 20 bases between them. This CDR3 region has 14 residues. The CDR3 DNA sequence: TGTGCCGGAATTTCGGGACATACCCTTTCACCCCTCCACTTT. Translating it yields CAGISGHTLSPLHF.

V is TRBV6-5 and J is TRBJ1-2; D is unresolved. V dropped 6 bases and J dropped 8 bases, with 13 bases sitting between them. The germline CDR1 and CDR2 sequences are MNHEY and SVGAGI. The CDR3 runs 12 residues. The CDR3 loop reads CASSRGKLGYTF. CDR3 in DNA: TGTGCCAGCAGCCGGGGAAAGCTCGGCTACACCTTC.

A word on this clone: Other DNA sequences within the sample encode an identical CDR3. This chain links TRBV11-3 with TRBJ2-5, with D hard to call. CDR3 length: 15 residues. Germline CDR1 SGHNT, CDR2 YENEEA. The germline V and J ends were trimmed by 5 bases and 5 bases, with 18 bases remaining between them. The CDR3 loop is CASSTRIGELETQYF. The CDR3 coding sequence is TGTGCCAGCAGCACCCGAATTGGGGAACTGGAGACCCAGTACTTC. The whole variable domain, remainder taken from reference TRBV11-3 and TRBJ2-5, is EAGVVQSPRYKIIEKKQPVAFWCNPISGHNTLYWYLQNLGQGPELLIRYENEEAVDDSQLPKDRFSAERLKGVDSTLKIQPAELGDSAVYLCASSTRIGELETQYFGPGTRLLVL.

The chain is built from TRBV7-8 and TRBJ2-5, with TRBD1 matching 8 bases. Gene TRBJ2-7 matches the end of the DNA better, so the J call may be wrong. The length of the CDR3 is 15 residues. Germline CDR1 and CDR2: SGHVS and FQNEAQ. CDR3 sequence: CASSLGQGYNYEQYF. The CDR3, as DNA: TGTGCCAGCAGCCTTGGACAGGGTTATAACTACGAGCAGTACTTC.